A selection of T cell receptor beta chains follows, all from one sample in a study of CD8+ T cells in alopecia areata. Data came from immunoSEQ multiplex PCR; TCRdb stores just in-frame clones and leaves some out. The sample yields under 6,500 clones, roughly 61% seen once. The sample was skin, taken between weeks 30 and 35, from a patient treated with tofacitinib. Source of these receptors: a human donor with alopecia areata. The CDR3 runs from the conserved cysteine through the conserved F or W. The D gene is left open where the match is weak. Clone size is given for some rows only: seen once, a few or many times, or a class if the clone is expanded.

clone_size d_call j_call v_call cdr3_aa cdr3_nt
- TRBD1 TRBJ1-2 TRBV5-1 CASNAGQSHGYTF TGCGCCAGCAACGCGGGACAGTCTCATGGCTACACCTTC
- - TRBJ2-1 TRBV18 CASSPPAGSDEQFF TGTGCCAGCTCACCACCGGCGGGTTCGGATGAGCAGTTCTTC
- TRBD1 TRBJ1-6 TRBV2 CASTSGGGSPLHF TGTGCCAGCACCTCAGGGGGCGGCTCACCCCTCCACTTT
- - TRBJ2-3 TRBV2 CATPGMSPTDTQYF TGTGCCACCCCGGGTATGTCTCCCACAGATACGCAGTATTTT
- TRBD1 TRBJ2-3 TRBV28 CASRTGGGGTDTQYF TGTGCCAGCAGGACAGGGGGGGGAGGCACAGATACGCAGTATTTT
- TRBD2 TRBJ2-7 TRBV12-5 CASDTSGSYEQYF TGTGCTAGTGATACTAGCGGGAGCTACGAGCAGTACTTC
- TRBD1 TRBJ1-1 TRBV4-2 CASSKHPGGTEAFF TGTGCCAGCAGCAAACACCCAGGGGGCACTGAAGCTTTCTTT
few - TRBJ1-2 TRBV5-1 CASSLDESGYTF TGCGCCAGCAGCTTGGATGAGAGTGGCTACACCTTC
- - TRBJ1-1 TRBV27 CASSDGETLQRAEAFF TGTGCCAGCAGCGACGGCGAGACCCTCCAAAGGGCTGAAGCTTTCTTT
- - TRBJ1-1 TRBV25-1 CASSPHGGLMNTEAFF TGTGCCAGCAGTCCCCACGGAGGGCTAATGAACACTGAAGCTTTCTTT
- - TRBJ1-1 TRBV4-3 CASSGGAETEAFF TGCGCCAGCAGCGGGGGGGCAGAGACTGAAGCTTTCTTT
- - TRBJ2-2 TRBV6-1 CASSERPLDPVRVGELFF TGTGCCAGCAGTGAACGGCCTCTCGACCCGGTGAGGGTCGGGGAGCTGTTTTTT
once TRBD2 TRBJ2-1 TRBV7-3 CASSLTSGSVEQFF TGTGCCAGCAGCTTAACTAGCGGGAGTGTTGAGCAGTTCTTC
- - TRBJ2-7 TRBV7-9 CASSFSRDTYEQYF TGTGCCAGCAGCTTTTCCAGGGACACCTACGAGCAGTACTTC
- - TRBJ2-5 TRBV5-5 CASSLVGVPSAYQETQYF TGTGCCAGCAGCTTGGTGGGTGTGCCTAGCGCTTACCAAGAGACCCAGTACTTC
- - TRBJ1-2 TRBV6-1 CASSLRGGGYTF TGTGCCAGCAGTTTGCGGGGAGGAGGCTACACCTTC
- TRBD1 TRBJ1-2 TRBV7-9 CASSPSRGTVDYGYTF TGTGCCAGCAGCCCCTCCAGGGGGACAGTGGACTATGGCTACACCTTC
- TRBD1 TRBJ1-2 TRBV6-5 CASRAGTGGGYTF TGTGCCAGCAGGGCCGGGACAGGGGGTGGCTACACCTTC
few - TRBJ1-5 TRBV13 CASSLERTNQPQHF TGTGCCAGCAGCTTAGAAAGAACTAATCAGCCCCAGCATTTT
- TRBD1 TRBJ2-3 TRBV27 CASSLRQGVFRGYF TGTGCCAGCAGTCTCCGACAGGGGGTCTTTCGGGGGTATTTT
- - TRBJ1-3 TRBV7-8 CASSLGPASSGNTIYF TGTGCCAGCAGCTTAGGGCCAGCTAGCTCTGGAAACACCATATATTTT
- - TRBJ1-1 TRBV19 CASSIRGTRGTEAFF TGTGCCAGTAGTATCAGAGGAACTCGGGGGACTGAAGCTTTCTTT
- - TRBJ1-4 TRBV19 CASSILGSNEKLFF TGTGCCAGTAGTATTCTGGGGAGCAATGAAAAACTGTTTTTT
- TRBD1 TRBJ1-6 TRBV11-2 CASSLDRQGAGSPLHF TGTGCCAGCAGCTTAGATCGACAGGGGGCTGGTTCACCCCTCCACTTT
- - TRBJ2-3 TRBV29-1 CSVEELELAGTDTQYF TGCAGCGTTGAAGAGTTAGAGCTAGCCGGCACAGATACGCAGTATTTT
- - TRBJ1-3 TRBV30 CAWATLSGNTIYF TGTGCCTGGGCAACGCTCTCTGGAAACACCATATATTTT
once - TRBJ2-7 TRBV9 CASSAKDRSPTNEQYF TGTGCCAGCAGCGCGAAAGACAGGTCTCCCACCAACGAGCAGTACTTC
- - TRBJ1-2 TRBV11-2 CASSSIGYTF TGTGCCAGCAGCTCCATTGGCTACACCTTC
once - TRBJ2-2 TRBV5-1 CASSLDRTATGELFF TGCGCCAGCAGCTTGGACAGGACGGCCACCGGGGAGCTGTTTTTT
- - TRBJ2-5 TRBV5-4 CASRPNRAQETQYF TGTGCCAGCAGACCTAACAGGGCACAAGAGACCCAGTACTTC
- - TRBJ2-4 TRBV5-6 CASSLQGGKNIQYF TGTGCCAGCAGCTTGCAGGGGGGCAAAAACATTCAGTACTTC
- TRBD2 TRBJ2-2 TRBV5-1 CASSQGLAVVGSNTGELFF TGCGCCAGCAGCCAAGGACTAGCGGTTGTGGGATCGAACACCGGGGAGCTGTTTTTT
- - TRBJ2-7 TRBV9 CASSPRDTLPYEQYF TGTGCCAGCAGCCCGCGGGACACACTTCCCTACGAGCAGTACTTC
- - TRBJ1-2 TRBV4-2 CASSQDQSGLGANYGYTF TGTGCCAGCAGCCAAGATCAATCAGGCTTGGGAGCTAACTATGGCTACACCTTC
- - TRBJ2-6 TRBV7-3 CASSLTGTPVQNSGANVLTF TGTGCCAGCAGCTTAACGGGGACCCCTGTCCAAAACTCTGGGGCCAACGTCCTGACTTTC
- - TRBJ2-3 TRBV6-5 CASTRFGTDTQYF TGTGCCAGCACCCGGTTCGGCACAGATACGCAGTATTTT
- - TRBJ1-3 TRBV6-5 CASRPFISGNTIYF TGTGCCAGCAGACCCTTTATCTCTGGAAACACCATATATTTT
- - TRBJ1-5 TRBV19 CASNEGYQPQHF TGTGCCAGTAACGAGGGGTATCAGCCCCAGCATTTT
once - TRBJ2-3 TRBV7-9 CASSLGLGGDTQYF TGTGCCAGCAGCTTAGGACTAGGTGGGGATACGCAGTATTTT
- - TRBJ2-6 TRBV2 CASSDRSSGANVLTF TGTGCCAGCAGTGACAGGAGCTCTGGGGCCAACGTCCTGACTTTC
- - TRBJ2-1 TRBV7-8 CASSFPVSGVLSSYNEQFF TGTGCCAGCAGTTTCCCCGTTAGCGGCGTATTGAGCTCCTACAATGAGCAGTTCTTC